This T cell receptor beta chain was retrieved from a study of blood T cells in healthy people across ages. Study-wide points: Samples with more naive T cells showed higher observed beta diversity. Aged donors had fewer naive CD4+ cells and lower diversity than long-lived donors.

A second about 7 to 12 cycle PCR used barcoded and J-beta primers. MiXCR, run by TCRdb on the 5' RACE reads, gives a single entry per CDR3 protein. This sample has 700,000 or so distinct CDR3 sequences; about 24% occur once, and the top ten carry approximately 20%. Notes on this clonotype: Antigen specificity is unknown.

Sequencing used blood. The origin of this receptor is an older man in good health.

As DNA, the CDR3 is TGTGCCAGCAGTTACGGGCAGCCCCTGGGTACGCAGTATTTT. Its protein product is CASSYGQPLGTQYF. The rearrangement links TRBV6-6 to TRBJ2-3; D not resolved. The CDR3 spans 14 residues. The V gene's germline CDR1 is MNHNY and CDR2 SVGAGI (reference sequence). V was trimmed by 2 bases and J by 8 bases, leaving 14 bases between them.